The 6 T cell receptor beta chains presented below share a single source sample, sequenced in a study of monozygotic twins with inflammatory bowel disease. Reprocessing the 5' RACE reads, TCRdb reports a single entry for every CDR3 protein and omits DNA. Its clone listing holds 350,000 to 550,000 distinct CDR3 sequences. The sequencing sample was made of blood. The receptors here all came from a human donor with ulcerative colitis or Crohn's disease, or a healthy co-twin of an affected twin (not recorded which).

V and J are TRBV19 and TRBJ2-1; the D gene TCRdb calls, TRBD2, cannot be checked with no DNA. CDR3 length: 16 amino acids. Germline CDR1 is LNHDA and CDR2 is SQIVND (reference sequence). The CDR3 loop reads CASSIDGTSGSSEQFF.

V and J are TRBV27 and TRBJ2-7; TCRdb's D call of TRBD1 is untestable without DNA. Germline CDR1 MNHEY, CDR2 SMNVEV (reference sequence). This CDR3 has 15 residues. This CDR3 is CASSTEQGAQYEQYF.

V usage is TRBV10-3 and J usage is TRBJ2-7. The length of the CDR3 is 14 residues. Germline-derived CDR1 and CDR2 are ENHRY and SYGVKD. This CDR3 is CAISPSTDTYGQYF.

V is TRBV2 and J is TRBJ2-1; TCRdb calls TRBD1, which cannot be checked without DNA. The germline V gene encodes CDR1 SNHLY and CDR2 FYNNEI. The CDR3 loop spans 13 amino acids. CDR3 loop: CASSVGEIGRQFF.

V usage is TRBV5-5 and J usage is TRBJ2-2; TCRdb's D gene call, TRBD1, goes unchecked for lack of DNA. This CDR3 is built from 17 residues. Per germline, CDR1 SGHKS and CDR2 YYEKEE (reference sequence). CDR3 region: CASSLEAQGELAGELFF.

The V gene is TRBV6-2 or TRBV6-3, the J gene TRBJ2-2. The CDR3 contains 14 residues. CDR1 MNHEY and CDR2 SVGEGT come from the germline V gene. CDR3 protein: CASSEAWDTGELFF.